The source of this TCR beta chain is a study of blood T cell repertoires in COVID-19. Overall study context: Researchers got acute and convalescent COVID-19 samples from the United States, Italy and Spain. Sample material is recorded as cDNA or gDNA derived from T cells, B-cell-depleted T cells, or PBMCs.

The germline V gene has CDR1 MNHEY and CDR2 SMNVEV (reference sequence). The CDR3 is made up of 14 amino acids. V shed 2 bases, J shed 5 bases, and the junction held 6 bases outside the gene matches. Original handling: Counts of nucleated cells, estimated from reference gene primer amplification, were obtained. The repertoire was sequenced with immunoSEQ multiplex PCR; TCRdb's copy has only in-frame clones and lacks some. The DNA gave D and trimming, while V, J and clone size come from that table. The data contain around 100,000 clones, about 87% of them singletons. Sequences were obtained from peripheral blood. The V and J genes are TRBV27 and TRBJ2-7; TRBD1 aligns across 7 bases. This receptor was identified in a human donor in a cohort sampled during active COVID-19. As DNA, the CDR3 is TGTGCCAGCAGTTTAGGGGACAGACCCGACGAGCAGTACTTC. Translating gives CASSLGDRPDEQYF.